What follows are 13 T cell receptor beta chains derived from one specimen sequenced in a study of blood T cells in healthy people across ages (dated by TCRdb to 2015 to 2017). Library preparation used 5' RACE. The sequencer listed for this sample is Illumina HiSeq 2500. A second PCR of about 6 to 11 cycles was performed with a sample-barcoded 5' primer and a J-beta primer mix. The public sequencing data were trimmed at Q25 with fastp and processed into clonotypes with MiXCR by TCRdb, which kept only in-frame beta chains. Each CDR3 protein gets just one entry, which takes the most common genes and DNA from the rows behind it. This sample holds roughly 730,000 distinct CDR3 sequences; roughly 56% were observed only once. The ten largest clones capture about 26% of the sample. Sequenced: blood. The receptors stem from a man aged 35-49 years in good health.

J is TRBJ2-1 and V is TRBV3-1, with D perhaps matching TRBD2 (5 bases). The CDR3 consists of 15 residues. Per the germline V gene, CDR1 is LGHDT and CDR2 is YNNKEL (reference sequence). V was cut by 1 base and J by 5 bases, with 12 bases left in between. CDR3 region: CASSQVGRENNEQFF. The CDR3 nucleotides are TGTGCCAGCAGCCAAGTTGGCCGGGAAAACAATGAGCAGTTCTTC.

This clonotype came up a few times. The V and J genes are TRBV6-1 and TRBJ2-3, with 12 positions matching TRBD2. V was clipped by 4 bases and J by 6 bases; unmatched bases: 5. Germline V lookup: CDR1 MNHNS, CDR2 SASEGT. This CDR3 comprises 15 residues. The CDR3 region is CASSGTSGIGDTQYF. For the CDR3, the DNA is TGTGCCAGCAGTGGGACTAGCGGGATCGGGGATACGCAGTATTTT.

This clonotype has just a few counts. The CDR3 loop reads CASSVGRLQLAKNIQYF. As DNA, the CDR3 is TGTGCCAGCAGCGTAGGACGTTTACAGCTAGCCAAAAACATTCAGTACTTC. The gene calls are TRBV7-2 and TRBJ2-4; no clear D. CDR3 length: 17 residues. V was pared by 5 bases and J by 0 bases, with 17 bases between. Germline values: CDR1 SGHTA, CDR2 FQGNSA.

The sample holds a few counts of this clonotype. The chain combines TRBV5-1 with TRBJ1-2; weak D call: TRBD1 (5 bases). CDR1 is SGHRS, CDR2 YFSETQ, per germline. This CDR3 has 14 amino acids. The ends were cut back, 2 bases at V and 4 bases at J, with 12 bases in the middle. The CDR3 reads CASSFTGVIYGYTF. The CDR3 coding sequence is TGCGCCAGCAGCTTTACAGGTGTAATCTATGGCTACACCTTC.

Details on this clonotype: One end of the junction is discordant with germline, which a read error may explain. This chain connects TRBV5-1 to TRBJ2-3; no reliable D call. This CDR3 comprises 16 residues. The germline gives CDR1 SGHRS, CDR2 YFSETQ. CDR3 bases: TGCACCAGCAGCTATAATTTATTTTCTAGCACAGATACGCAGTATTTT. Its protein is CTSSYNLFSSTDTQYF.

J is TRBJ2-3 and V is TRBV21-1; the D segment call TRBD1 is taken from the table without a DNA check. TRBV21-1 is reported as a pseudogene. The CDR3 consists of 17 residues. The CDR3 here is CASSKGKQGSSADTQYF. In DNA, the CDR3 is TGTGCCAGCAGCAAAGGGAAACAGGGAAGTTCCGCAGATACGCAGTATTTT.

V is TRBV7-9 and J is TRBJ2-2; D gene ambiguous. The V gene lost 6 bases and the J gene lost 6 bases, with 8 bases spanning the gap. The CDR3 runs to 12 residues. In germline, CDR1 is SEHNR, CDR2 FQNEAQ (reference sequence). The CDR3: CASSKGAGELFF. As DNA, the CDR3 is TGTGCCAGCAGTAAAGGAGCCGGGGAGCTGTTTTTT. The full variable domain, in which reference TRBV7-9 and TRBJ2-2 provide the parts outside the CDR3, is DTGVSQNPRHKITKRGQNVTFRCDPISEHNRLYWYRQTLGQGPEFLTYFQNEAQLEKSRLLSDRFSAERPKGSFSTLEIQRTEQGDSAMYLCASSKGAGELFFGEGSRLTVL.

This clonotype was counted ten times or more. V and J are TRBV6-2 or TRBV6-3 and TRBJ2-7; either TRBD1 or TRBD2 may supply D (5 bases each). This CDR3 is 14 amino acids long. The V gene's germline CDR1 is MNHEY and CDR2 SVGEGT. The V end was cut by 7 bases, the J end by 2 bases, with 15 bases between. CDR3 in amino acids: CASTWDGKTYEQYF. In nucleotides, the CDR3 is TGTGCCAGCACCTGGGACGGGAAAACCTACGAGCAGTACTTC.

This clonotype was seen more than once but under ten times. The chain carries TRBV28 and TRBJ2-1; no definite D call. The CDR3 is 13 residues long. Trimming stripped 5 bases from V and 6 bases from J, with 11 bases between. Germline-derived CDR1 and CDR2 are MDHEN and SYDVKM. CDR3 nucleotide sequence: TGTGCCAGCAGTGTATCAAGGGCCAATGAGCAGTTCTTC. Amino acid sequence: CASSVSRANEQFF. Complete variable domain (other parts from reference TRBV28 and TRBJ2-1): DVKVTQSSRYLVKRTGEKVFLECVQDMDHENMFWYRQDPGLGLRLIYFSYDVKMKEKGDIPEGYSVSREKKERFSLILESASTNQTSMYLCASSVSRANEQFFGPGTRLTVL.

This clonotype was found a few times. This chain uses TRBV27 with TRBJ1-2, with no clear D. Germline-derived CDR1 and CDR2 are MNHEY and SMNVEV (reference sequence). The CDR3 covers 13 residues. V shed 5 bases and J shed 4 bases, with 11 bases lying between them. The CDR3 nucleotides are TGTGCCAGCAGTCCAGGACGGGGCTATGGCTACACCTTC. It is translated as CASSPGRGYGYTF.

In nucleotides, the CDR3 is TGTGCCAGCAGCTTCCAACAGGGGGTAGATGGCTACACCTTC. Translation gives CASSFQQGVDGYTF. The chain employs TRBV7-9 and TRBJ1-2, with 8 bases aligning to TRBD1. V lost 3 bases, J lost 6 bases, and 6 bases stayed unmatched. From germline, CDR1 is SEHNR and CDR2 FQNEAQ (reference sequence). The CDR3 runs to 14 residues. The whole variable domain, filled in from reference TRBV7-9 and TRBJ1-2, reads DTGVSQNPRHKITKRGQNVTFRCDPISEHNRLYWYRQTLGQGPEFLTYFQNEAQLEKSRLLSDRFSAERPKGSFSTLEIQRTEQGDSAMYLCASSFQQGVDGYTFGSGTRLTVV.

A few counts support this clonotype. CDR3 amino acids: CASSYSGLRNTEAFF. The CDR3 DNA sequence: TGTGCCAGCAGCTATTCGGGCCTCCGAAACACTGAAGCTTTCTTT. V usage is TRBV7-9 and J usage is TRBJ1-1; D unclear. The length of the CDR3 is 15 residues. V was shortened by 4 bases and J by 2 bases, with 14 bases between the two germline ends. Germline loops: CDR1 SEHNR, CDR2 FQNEAQ (reference sequence). Full variable domain (outside the CDR3, taken from reference TRBV7-9 and TRBJ1-1): DTGVSQNPRHKITKRGQNVTFRCDPISEHNRLYWYRQTLGQGPEFLTYFQNEAQLEKSRLLSDRFSAERPKGSFSTLEIQRTEQGDSAMYLCASSYSGLRNTEAFFGQGTRLTVV.

Only a few counts were recorded for this clonotype. J is TRBJ2-3 and V is TRBV7-2; 9 positions match TRBD2. Germline trimming cut 2 bases from V and 5 bases from J; bases unmatched to any gene: 8. Germline values: CDR1 SGHTA, CDR2 FQGNSA. The length of the CDR3 is 16 residues. The CDR3, as DNA: TGTGCCAGCAGCTTATTCGTGCGGGGGGGCCAAGATACGCAGTATTTT. Translation: CASSLFVRGGQDTQYF. Variable domain in full (rest from reference TRBV7-2 and TRBJ2-3): GAGVSQSPSNKVTEKGKDVELRCDPISGHTALYWYRQSLGQGLEFLIYFQGNSAPDKSGLPSDRFSAERTGGSVSTLTIQRTQQEDSAVYLCASSLFVRGGQDTQYFGPGTRLTVL.